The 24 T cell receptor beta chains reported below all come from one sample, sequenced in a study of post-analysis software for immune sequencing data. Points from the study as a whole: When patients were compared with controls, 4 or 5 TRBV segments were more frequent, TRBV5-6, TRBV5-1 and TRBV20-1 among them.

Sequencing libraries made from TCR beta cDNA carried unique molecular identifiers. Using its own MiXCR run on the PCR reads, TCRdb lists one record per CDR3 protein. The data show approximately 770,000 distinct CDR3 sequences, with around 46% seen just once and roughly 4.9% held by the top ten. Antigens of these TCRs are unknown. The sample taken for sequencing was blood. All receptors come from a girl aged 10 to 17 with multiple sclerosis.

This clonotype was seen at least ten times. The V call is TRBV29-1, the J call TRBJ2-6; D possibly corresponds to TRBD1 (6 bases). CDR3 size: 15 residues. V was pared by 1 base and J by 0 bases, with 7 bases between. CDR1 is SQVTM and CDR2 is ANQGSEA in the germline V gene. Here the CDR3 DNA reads TGCAGCGTTGAAGGGGGGCCCTCTGGGGCCAACGTCCTGACTTTC. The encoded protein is CSVEGGPSGANVLTF.

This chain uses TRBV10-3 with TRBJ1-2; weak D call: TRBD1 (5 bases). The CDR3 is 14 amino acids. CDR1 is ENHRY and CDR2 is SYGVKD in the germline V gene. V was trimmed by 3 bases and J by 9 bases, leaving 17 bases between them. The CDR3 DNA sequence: TGTGCCATCAGTGAAACCTTCGGCGGGGCGAGCTACACCTTC. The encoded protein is CAISETFGGASYTF.

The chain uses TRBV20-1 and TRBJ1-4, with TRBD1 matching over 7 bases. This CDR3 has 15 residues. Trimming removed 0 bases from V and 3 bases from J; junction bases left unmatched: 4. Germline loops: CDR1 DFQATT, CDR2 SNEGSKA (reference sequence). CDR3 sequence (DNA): TGCAGTGCTAGAGATTCGCAGGGGGCTAATGAAAAACTGTTTTTT. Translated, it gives CSARDSQGANEKLFF.

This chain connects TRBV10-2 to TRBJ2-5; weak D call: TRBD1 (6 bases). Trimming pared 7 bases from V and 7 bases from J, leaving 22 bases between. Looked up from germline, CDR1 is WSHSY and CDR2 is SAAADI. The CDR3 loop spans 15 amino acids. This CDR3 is CASNGAGTQGWTQYF. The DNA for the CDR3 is TGCGCCAGCAACGGAGCCGGAACCCAGGGGTGGACCCAGTACTTC.

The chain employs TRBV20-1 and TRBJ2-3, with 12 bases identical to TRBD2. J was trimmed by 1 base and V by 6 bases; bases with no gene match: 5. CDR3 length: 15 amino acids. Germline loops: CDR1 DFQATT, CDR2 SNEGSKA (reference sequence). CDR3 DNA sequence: TGCAGTGCCACGGGACTAGCGGGTCGCACAGATACGCAGTATTTT. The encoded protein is CSATGLAGRTDTQYF.

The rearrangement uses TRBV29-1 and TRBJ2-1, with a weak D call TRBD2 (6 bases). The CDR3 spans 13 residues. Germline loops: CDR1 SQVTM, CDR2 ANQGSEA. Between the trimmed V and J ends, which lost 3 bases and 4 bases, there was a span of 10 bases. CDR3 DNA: TGCAGCGTTGACGGACTACCTTACAATGAGCAGTTCTTC. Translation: CSVDGLPYNEQFF.

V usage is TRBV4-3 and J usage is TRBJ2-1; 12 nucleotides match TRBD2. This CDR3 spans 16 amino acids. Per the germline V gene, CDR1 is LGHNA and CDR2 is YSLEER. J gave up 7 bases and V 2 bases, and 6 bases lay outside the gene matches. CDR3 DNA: TGCGCCAGCAGCCAATCTAGCGGGAGGGCCTTGAATGAGCAGTTCTTC. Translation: CASSQSSGRALNEQFF.

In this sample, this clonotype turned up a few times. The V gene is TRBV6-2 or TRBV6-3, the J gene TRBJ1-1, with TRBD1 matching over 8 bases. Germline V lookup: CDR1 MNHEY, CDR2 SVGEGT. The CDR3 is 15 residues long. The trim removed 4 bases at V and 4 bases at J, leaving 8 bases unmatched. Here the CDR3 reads CASSLTGEAVTEAFF. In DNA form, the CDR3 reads TGTGCCAGCAGTTTGACAGGGGAGGCGGTCACTGAAGCTTTCTTT.

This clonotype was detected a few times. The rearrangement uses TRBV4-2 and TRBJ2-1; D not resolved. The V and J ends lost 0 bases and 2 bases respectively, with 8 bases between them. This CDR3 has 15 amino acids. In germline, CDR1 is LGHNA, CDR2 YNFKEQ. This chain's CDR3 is CASSQDSTAYNEQFF. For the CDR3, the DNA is TGTGCCAGCAGCCAAGATTCTACCGCCTACAATGAGCAGTTCTTC.

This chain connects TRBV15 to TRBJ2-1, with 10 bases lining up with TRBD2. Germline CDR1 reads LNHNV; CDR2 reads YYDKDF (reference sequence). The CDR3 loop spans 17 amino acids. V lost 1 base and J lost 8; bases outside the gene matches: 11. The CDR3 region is CATSRGLAGGMRDEQFF. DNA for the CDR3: TGTGCCACCAGCAGAGGGTTAGCGGGAGGCATGCGGGATGAGCAGTTCTTC.

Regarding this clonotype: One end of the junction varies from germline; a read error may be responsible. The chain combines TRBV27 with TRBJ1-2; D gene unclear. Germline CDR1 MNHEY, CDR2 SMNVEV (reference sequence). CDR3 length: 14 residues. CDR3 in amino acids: CAGRPSVINYGYTF. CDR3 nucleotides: TGTGCCGGCAGGCCCTCGGTGATAAACTATGGCTACACCTTC.

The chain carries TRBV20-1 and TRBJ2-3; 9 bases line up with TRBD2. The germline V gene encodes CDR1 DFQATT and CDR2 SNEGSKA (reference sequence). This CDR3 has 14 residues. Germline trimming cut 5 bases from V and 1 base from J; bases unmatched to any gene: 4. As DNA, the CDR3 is TGCAGTGCTTTAGCGGGAGTTGGCACAGATACGCAGTATTTT. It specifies CSALAGVGTDTQYF.

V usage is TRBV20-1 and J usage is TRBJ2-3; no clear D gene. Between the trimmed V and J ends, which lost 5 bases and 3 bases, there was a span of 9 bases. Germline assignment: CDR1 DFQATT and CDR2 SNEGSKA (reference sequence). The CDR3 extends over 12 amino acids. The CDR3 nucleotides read TGCAGTGCTTCACCAGTGACAGATACGCAGTATTTT. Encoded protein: CSASPVTDTQYF.

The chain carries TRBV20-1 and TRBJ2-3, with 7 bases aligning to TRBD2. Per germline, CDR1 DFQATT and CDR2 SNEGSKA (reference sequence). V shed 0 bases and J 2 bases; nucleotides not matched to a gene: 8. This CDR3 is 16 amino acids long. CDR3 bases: TGCAGTGCTAGAGATGACCTCGCGGGAGACACAGATACGCAGTATTTT. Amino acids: CSARDDLAGDTDTQYF.

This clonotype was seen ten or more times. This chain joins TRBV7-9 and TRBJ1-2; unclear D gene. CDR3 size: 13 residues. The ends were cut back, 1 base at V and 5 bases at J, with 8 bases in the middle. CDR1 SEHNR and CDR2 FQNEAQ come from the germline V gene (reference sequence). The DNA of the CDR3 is TGTGCCAGCAGCTTAGAACGGGATTATGGCTACACCTTC. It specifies CASSLERDYGYTF.

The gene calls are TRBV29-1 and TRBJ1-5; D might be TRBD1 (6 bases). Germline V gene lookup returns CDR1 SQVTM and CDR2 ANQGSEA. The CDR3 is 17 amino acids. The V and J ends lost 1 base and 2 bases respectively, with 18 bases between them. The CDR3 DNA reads TGCAGCGTTGAAGGGCCAATACAGGGAGCCGGCAATCAGCCCCAGCATTTT. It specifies CSVEGPIQGAGNQPQHF.

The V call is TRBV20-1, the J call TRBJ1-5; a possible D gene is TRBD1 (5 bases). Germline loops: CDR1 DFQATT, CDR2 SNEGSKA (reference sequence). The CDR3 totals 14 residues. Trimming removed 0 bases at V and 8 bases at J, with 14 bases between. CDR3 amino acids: CSARDLGAEEPQHF. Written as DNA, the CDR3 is TGCAGTGCTAGAGATCTAGGGGCCGAGGAGCCCCAGCATTTT.

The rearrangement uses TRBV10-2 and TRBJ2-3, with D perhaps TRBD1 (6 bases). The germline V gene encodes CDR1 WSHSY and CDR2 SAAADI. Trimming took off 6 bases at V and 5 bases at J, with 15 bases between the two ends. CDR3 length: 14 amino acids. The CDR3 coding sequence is TGCGCCAGCAGGTGGCAGGGGATAGGAGATACGCAGTATTTT. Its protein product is CASRWQGIGDTQYF.

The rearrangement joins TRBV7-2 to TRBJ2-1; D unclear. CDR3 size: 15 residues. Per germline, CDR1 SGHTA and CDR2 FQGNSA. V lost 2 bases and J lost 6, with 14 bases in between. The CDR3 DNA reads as TGTGCCAGCAGCTTAACGACTGATTTAGTCAATGAGCAGTTCTTC. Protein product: CASSLTTDLVNEQFF.

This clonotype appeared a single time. The CDR3 region is CASRATMDRIYEQYF. CDR3 coding DNA: TGTGCCAGCAGGGCGACGATGGACAGAATCTACGAGCAGTACTTC. The gene calls are TRBV6-5 and TRBJ2-7, with D possibly TRBD1 on 6 matching bases. The CDR3 consists of 15 residues. V lost 6 bases and J lost 3, with 18 bases in between. From germline, CDR1 is MNHEY and CDR2 SVGAGI.

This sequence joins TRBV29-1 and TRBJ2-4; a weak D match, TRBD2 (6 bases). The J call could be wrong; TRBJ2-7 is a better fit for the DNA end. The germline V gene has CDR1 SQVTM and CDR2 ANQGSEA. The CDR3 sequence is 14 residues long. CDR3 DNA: TGCAGCGTTGAAGTCTTACCTGCGGGAAACGAGCAGTACTTC. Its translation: CSVEVLPAGNEQYF.

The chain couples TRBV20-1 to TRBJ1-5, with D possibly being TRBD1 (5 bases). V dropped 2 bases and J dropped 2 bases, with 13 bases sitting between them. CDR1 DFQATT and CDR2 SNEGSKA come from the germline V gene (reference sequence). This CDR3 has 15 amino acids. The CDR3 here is CSARSGGGGNQPQHF. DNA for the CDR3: TGCAGTGCTAGATCCGGGGGAGGGGGCAATCAGCCCCAGCATTTT.

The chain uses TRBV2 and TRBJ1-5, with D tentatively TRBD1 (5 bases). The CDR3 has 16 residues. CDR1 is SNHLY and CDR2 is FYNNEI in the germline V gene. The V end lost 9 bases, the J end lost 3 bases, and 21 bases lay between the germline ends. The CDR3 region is CARVHIGRADNQPQHF. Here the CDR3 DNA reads TGTGCCAGAGTGCATATTGGCAGGGCAGACAATCAGCCCCAGCATTTT.

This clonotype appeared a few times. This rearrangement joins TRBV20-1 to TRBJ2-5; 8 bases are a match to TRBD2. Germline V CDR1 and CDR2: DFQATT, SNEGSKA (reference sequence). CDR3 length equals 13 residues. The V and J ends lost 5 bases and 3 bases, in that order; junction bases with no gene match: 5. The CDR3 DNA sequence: TGCAGTGCTCCATTAGCGGGAAAAGAGACCCAGTACTTC. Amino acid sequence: CSAPLAGKETQYF.